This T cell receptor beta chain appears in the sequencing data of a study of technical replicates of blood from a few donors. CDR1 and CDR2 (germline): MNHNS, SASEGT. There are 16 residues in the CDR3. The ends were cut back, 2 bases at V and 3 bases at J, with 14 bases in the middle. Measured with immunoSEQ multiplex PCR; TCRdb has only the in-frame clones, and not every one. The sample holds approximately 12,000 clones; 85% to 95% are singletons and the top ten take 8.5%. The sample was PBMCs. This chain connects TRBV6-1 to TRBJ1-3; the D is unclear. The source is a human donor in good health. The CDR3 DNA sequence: TGTGCCAGCAGTGAATGGGCAGGCCTTGGTGGAAACACCATATATTTT. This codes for CASSEWAGLGGNTIYF.